This TCR beta chain is from a study of T cells in Graves' hyperthyroidism and ophthalmopathy. General study results and limits: Most expanded thyroid clonotypes above 0.001 also appeared in blood.

This clonotype has a count of ten or more. Its antigen is unknown. TCR beta CDR3 regions were amplified from RNA. First-round RT-PCR targeting the TCR CDR3 was performed with the HTBI primer set. TCRdb re-derived calls from the multiplex PCR reads in MiXCR, one entry per CDR3 protein. This table holds about 740,000 distinct CDR3 sequences, 12% to 15% found once. Each patient was aged 18 to 65 and had newly diagnosed hyperthyroidism of under 2 months' duration. Not enrolled were patients with uncontrolled infection, other autoimmune disease, pregnancy or lactation. A roughly 10 ml volume of fresh peripheral blood provided the PBMCs. This clonotype was sampled from a woman aged 18-29 years with Graves' hyperthyroidism. Sequenced input: blood.

The CDR3 spells CAISQLWTSGSIEQFF. The CDR3, as DNA: TGTGCCATCAGTCAACTGTGGACTAGCGGGAGCATTGAGCAGTTCTTC. This chain links TRBV10-3 with TRBJ2-1, with 13 bases lining up with TRBD2. In germline, CDR1 is ENHRY, CDR2 SYGVKD. CDR3 size: 16 residues. V lost 5 bases to trimming and J lost 9 bases; unmatched junction nucleotides: 10.